Listed here is a single T cell receptor beta chain. The V gene lost 2 bases and the J gene lost 0 bases, with 11 bases spanning the gap. Germline V gives CDR1 MNHEY, CDR2 SMNVEV (reference sequence). The CDR3 is 15 amino acids. The Seattle site enrolled patients during active infection and followed them longitudinally. This specimen belongs to a study of blood T cell repertoires in COVID-19. Across the study: The cDNA or gDNA used as material had been derived from T cells, B-cell-depleted T cells, or PBMCs.

Study processing details: Nucleated cell number was recorded as an estimate derived from reference gene primer amplification. Only in-frame clones appear in the TCRdb table, and some are missing; sequencing was by immunoSEQ multiplex PCR. V, J and clone size are taken as reported in that table, and D and trimming were inferred from the DNA itself. This sample has about 170,000 clones, with around four fifths found just once. Input material: peripheral blood. The receptor's source is an elderly woman with COVID-19, enrolled during active disease. V gene TRBV27 combines with J gene TRBJ2-7; possible D gene TRBD1, 6 bases. CDR3 sequence reads: CASSLTGTYSYEQYF. For the CDR3, the DNA is TGTGCCAGCAGTTTAACCGGGACATACTCCTACGAGCAGTACTTC.